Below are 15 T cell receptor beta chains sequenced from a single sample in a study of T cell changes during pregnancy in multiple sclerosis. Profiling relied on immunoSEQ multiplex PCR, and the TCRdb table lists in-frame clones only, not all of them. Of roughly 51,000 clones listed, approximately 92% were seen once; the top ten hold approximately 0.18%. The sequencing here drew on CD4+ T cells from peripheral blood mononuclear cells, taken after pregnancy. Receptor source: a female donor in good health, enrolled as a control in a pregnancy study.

The CDR3 nucleotides read TGTGCCAGCAGCCTTGACGCGGGCTCCTATAATTCACCCCTCCACTTT. As protein: CASSLDAGSYNSPLHF. V usage is TRBV5-6 and J usage is TRBJ1-6; D is undetermined. CDR1 and CDR2 (germline): SGHDT, YYEEEE. The CDR3 runs 16 residues. Trimming took 4 bases from V and 0 from J, leaving 11 bases between them.

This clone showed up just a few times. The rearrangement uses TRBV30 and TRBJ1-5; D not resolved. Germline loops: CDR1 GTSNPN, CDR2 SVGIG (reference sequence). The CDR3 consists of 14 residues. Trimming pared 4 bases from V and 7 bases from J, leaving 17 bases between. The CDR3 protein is CAWTTSRSKQPQHF. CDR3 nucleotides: TGTGCCTGGACCACCTCCAGGTCCAAACAGCCCCAGCATTTT.

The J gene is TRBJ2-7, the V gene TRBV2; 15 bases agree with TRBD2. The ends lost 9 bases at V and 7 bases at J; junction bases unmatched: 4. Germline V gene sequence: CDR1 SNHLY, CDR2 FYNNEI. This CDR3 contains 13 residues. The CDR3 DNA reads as TGTGCCAGTGGACTAGCGGGGGGGTTTGAGCAGTACTTC. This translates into CASGLAGGFEQYF.

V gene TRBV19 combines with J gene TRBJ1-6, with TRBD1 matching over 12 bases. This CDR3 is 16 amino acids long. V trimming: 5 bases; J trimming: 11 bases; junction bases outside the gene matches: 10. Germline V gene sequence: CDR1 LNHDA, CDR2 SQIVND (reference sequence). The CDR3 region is CASSYRLGQGAPPLHF. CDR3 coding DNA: TGTGCCAGTAGTTACCGGTTGGGACAGGGGGCCCCACCCCTCCACTTT. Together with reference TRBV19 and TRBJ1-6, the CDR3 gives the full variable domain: DGGITQSPKYLFRKEGQNVTLSCEQNLNHDAMYWYRQDPGQGLRLIYYSQIVNDFQKGDIAEGYSVSREKKESFPLTVTSAQKNPTAFYLCASSYRLGQGAPPLHFGNGTRLTVT.

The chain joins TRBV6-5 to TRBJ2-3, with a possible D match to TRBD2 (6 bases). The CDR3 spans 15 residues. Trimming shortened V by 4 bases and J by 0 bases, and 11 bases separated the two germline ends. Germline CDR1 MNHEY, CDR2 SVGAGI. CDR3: CASSFGGASTDTQYF. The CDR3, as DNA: TGTGCCAGCAGTTTTGGCGGGGCTAGCACAGATACGCAGTATTTT.

The CDR3 DNA reads TGTGCCAGCAGCAATATAGACAGGACTTACGAGCAGTACTTC. Translation: CASSNIDRTYEQYF. J is TRBJ2-7 and V is TRBV2; a weak D match, TRBD1 (6 bases). The CDR3 contains 14 residues. In germline, CDR1 is SNHLY, CDR2 FYNNEI. V dropped 6 bases and J dropped 4 bases, with 16 bases sitting between them. Based on the CDR3 plus reference TRBV2 and TRBJ2-7, the full variable domain is EPEVTQTPSHQVTQMGQEVILRCVPISNHLYFYWYRQILGQKVEFLVSFYNNEISEKSEIFDDQFSVERPDGSNFTLKIRSTKLEDSAMYFCASSNIDRTYEQYFGPGTRLTVT.

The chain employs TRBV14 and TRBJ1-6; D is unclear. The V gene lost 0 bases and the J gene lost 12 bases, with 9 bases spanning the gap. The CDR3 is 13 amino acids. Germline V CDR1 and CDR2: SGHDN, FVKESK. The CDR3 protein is CASSQDWGEPLHF. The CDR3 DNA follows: TGTGCCAGCAGCCAAGATTGGGGAGAACCCCTCCACTTT.

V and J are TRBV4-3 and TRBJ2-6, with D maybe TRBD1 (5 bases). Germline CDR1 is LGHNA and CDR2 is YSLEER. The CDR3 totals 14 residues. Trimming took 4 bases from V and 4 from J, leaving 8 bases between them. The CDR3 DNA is TGCGCCAGCAGCCCAGGGTCCGGGGCCAACGTCCTGACTTTC. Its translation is CASSPGSGANVLTF.

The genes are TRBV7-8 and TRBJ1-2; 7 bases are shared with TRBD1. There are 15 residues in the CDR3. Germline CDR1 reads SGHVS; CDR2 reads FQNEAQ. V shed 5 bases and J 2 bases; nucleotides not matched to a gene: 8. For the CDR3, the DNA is TGTGCCAGCAGCCTAGGAAAGACAGGGAACTATGGCTACACCTTC. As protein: CASSLGKTGNYGYTF.

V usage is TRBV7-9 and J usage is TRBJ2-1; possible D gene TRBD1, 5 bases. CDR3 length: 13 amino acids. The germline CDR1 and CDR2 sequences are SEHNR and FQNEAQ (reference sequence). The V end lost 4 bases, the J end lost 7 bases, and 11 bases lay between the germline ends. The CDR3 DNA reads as TGTGCCAGCAGCTCGCAGGGTTGGAATGAGCAGTTCTTC. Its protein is CASSSQGWNEQFF.

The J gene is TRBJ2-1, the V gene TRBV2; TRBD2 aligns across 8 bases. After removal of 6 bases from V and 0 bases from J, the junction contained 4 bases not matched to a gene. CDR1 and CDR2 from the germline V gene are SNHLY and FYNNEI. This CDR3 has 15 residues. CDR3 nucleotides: TGTGCCAGCAGGAAAAGCGGGAGCTCCTACAATGAGCAGTTCTTC. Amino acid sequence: CASRKSGSSYNEQFF.

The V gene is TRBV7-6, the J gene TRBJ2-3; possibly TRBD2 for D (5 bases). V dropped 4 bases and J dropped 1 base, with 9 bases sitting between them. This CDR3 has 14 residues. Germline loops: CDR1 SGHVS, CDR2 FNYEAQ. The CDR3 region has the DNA TGTGCCAGCAGCTCCCGGGGAGGCACAGATACGCAGTATTTT. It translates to CASSSRGGTDTQYF.

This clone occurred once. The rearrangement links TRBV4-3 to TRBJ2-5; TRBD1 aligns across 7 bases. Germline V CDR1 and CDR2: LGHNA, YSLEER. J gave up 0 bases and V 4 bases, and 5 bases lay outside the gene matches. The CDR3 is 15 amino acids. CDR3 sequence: CASSRRGRDQETQYF. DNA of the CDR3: TGCGCCAGCAGCCGAAGGGGGCGGGACCAAGAGACCCAGTACTTC.

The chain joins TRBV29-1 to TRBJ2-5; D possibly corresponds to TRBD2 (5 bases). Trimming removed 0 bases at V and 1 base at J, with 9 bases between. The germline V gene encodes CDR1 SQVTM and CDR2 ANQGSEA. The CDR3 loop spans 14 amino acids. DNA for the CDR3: TGCAGCGTTGAAGAGAGCGGCAGCCAAGAGACCCAGTACTTC. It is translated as CSVEESGSQETQYF.

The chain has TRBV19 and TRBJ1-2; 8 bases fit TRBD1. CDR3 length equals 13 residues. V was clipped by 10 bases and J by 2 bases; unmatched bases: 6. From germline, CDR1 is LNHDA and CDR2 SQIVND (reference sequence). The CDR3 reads CATRQGKNYGYTF. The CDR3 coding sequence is TGTGCCACTAGACAGGGGAAAAACTATGGCTACACCTTC.